The 14 T cell receptor beta chains in this list originate from one sample, sequenced in a study of memory CD4+ T cells and cytomegalovirus serostatus. The repertoire was sequenced with immunoSEQ multiplex PCR; TCRdb's copy has only in-frame clones and lacks some. In the table there are some 80,000 clones, more than 70% of which are singletons. The sort gate was single viable CD3+CD4+CD8-CD45RO+ cells for memory CD4+ T cells. The sequencing sample was made of memory CD4+ T cells from blood. The receptors were sampled from an adult in good health and CMV-seronegative.

The rearrangement links TRBV11-1 to TRBJ1-6; no definite D call. Trimming left V 5 bases short and J 9 bases short, with 8 bases between. The V gene's germline CDR1 is SGHAT and CDR2 FQDESV (reference sequence). The CDR3 runs to 12 residues. CDR3 region: CASSTQSSPLHF. CDR3 sequence (DNA): TGTGCCAGCAGCACCCAGAGTTCACCCCTCCACTTT.

The chain joins TRBV5-1 to TRBJ2-3, with 12 bases aligning to TRBD2. The J segment lost 1 base and the V segment lost 3 bases, leaving 6 bases of the junction unmatched. The germline V gene encodes CDR1 SGHRS and CDR2 YFSETQ. The CDR3 length is 17 residues. The CDR3 nucleotides are TGCGCCAGCAGCTCTGGACTAGCGGGGACCCGCACAGATACGCAGTATTTT. This encodes CASSSGLAGTRTDTQYF.

This clone was detected a few times. The V and J genes are TRBV6-1 and TRBJ1-6; TRBD1 is a possible D gene (5 bases). Germline V gives CDR1 MNHNS, CDR2 SASEGT. The CDR3 is 12 amino acids. V lost 7 bases and J 10 bases, leaving 11 bases between the germline ends. CDR3 in amino acids: CASTPWGSPLHF. DNA of the CDR3: TGTGCCAGCACTCCGTGGGGGTCACCCCTCCACTTT.

This clone came up a few times. This chain uses TRBV12-5 with TRBJ2-7; 9 bases are a match to TRBD1. Germline V lookup: CDR1 LGHNT, CDR2 FRNRAP. This CDR3 region has 12 residues. V was clipped by 7 bases and J by 5 bases; unmatched bases: 3. DNA for the CDR3: TGTGCTAGTGCCGGGACAGGGCACGAGCAGTACTTC. Encoded protein: CASAGTGHEQYF.

This clone has a handful of counts. The gene calls are TRBV7-3 and TRBJ1-1, with D possibly TRBD1 on 5 matching bases. Looked up from germline, CDR1 is SGHTA and CDR2 is FQGTGA. V was clipped by 5 bases and J by 10 bases, with 20 bases between them. This CDR3 is 14 amino acids long. CDR3: CASSVDTGKTGAFF. In DNA, the CDR3 is TGTGCCAGCAGCGTGGACACAGGAAAAACGGGAGCTTTCTTT.

The chain combines TRBV29-1 with TRBJ2-5, with D perhaps TRBD2 (6 bases). Trimming removed 7 bases at V and 2 bases at J, with 14 bases between. The CDR3 is 13 amino acids. From germline, CDR1 is SQVTM and CDR2 ANQGSEA. This chain's CDR3 is CSARQGGQETQYF. In nucleotides, the CDR3 is TGCAGCGCTAGGCAGGGAGGACAAGAGACCCAGTACTTC.

This chain connects TRBV6-5 to TRBJ1-2, with D perhaps matching TRBD1 (5 bases). This CDR3 comprises 15 residues. In germline, CDR1 is MNHEY, CDR2 SVGAGI. With 2 bases removed from V and 3 bases from J, the gap between germline ends came to 13 bases. CDR3 coding DNA: TGTGCCAGCAGTTACCAAGGCAGGGCTGACTATGGCTACACCTTC. This sequence encodes CASSYQGRADYGYTF.

This chain connects TRBV28 to TRBJ1-4; 7 bases align to TRBD1. This CDR3 is 13 amino acids long. CDR1 is MDHEN, CDR2 SYDVKM, per germline. Losses at the gene ends were 8 bases for V and 8 bases for J; bases not matched to a gene: 8. The CDR3 nucleotides read TGTGCCAGCGCAACAGGGGCGGGAGAAAAACTGTTTTTT. Translated: CASATGAGEKLFF.

The chain couples TRBV13 to TRBJ1-2; TRBD1 agrees at 8 bases. The V gene end was trimmed by 3 bases and the J gene end by 6 bases; junction bases not matched to a gene: 15. CDR1 PRHDT and CDR2 FYEKMQ come from the germline V gene (reference sequence). The CDR3 is made up of 17 amino acids. The CDR3 loop is CASSLDFRTGKLNGYTF. Here the CDR3 DNA reads TGTGCCAGCAGCTTGGACTTTAGGACAGGGAAGTTGAATGGCTACACCTTC.

The V call is TRBV5-6, the J call TRBJ1-1; D is uncertain. Germline CDR1 and CDR2: SGHDT and YYEEEE. The CDR3 sequence is 13 residues long. Deletions cut 1 base from V and 3 bases from J, with 7 bases between. CDR3 region: CASSLFWDTEAFF. CDR3 sequence (DNA): TGTGCCAGCAGCTTGTTCTGGGACACTGAAGCTTTCTTT.

The DNA for the CDR3 is TGCGCCAGCAGCTTGGCCCCGGGACAGACTCTCACTGGACTGTTTTTT. Translating gives CASSLAPGQTLTGLFF. J is TRBJ1-4 and V is TRBV5-1; 7 positions match TRBD1. The CDR3 consists of 16 residues. Trimming at V came to 0 bases and at J to 13 bases, leaving 15 bases not matched to a gene. The germline V gene encodes CDR1 SGHRS and CDR2 YFSETQ.

This clone occurred a few times. V gene TRBV5-6 combines with J gene TRBJ1-2, with a weak D call TRBD1 (6 bases). V was pared by 4 bases and J by 11 bases, with 12 bases between. CDR1 and CDR2 from the germline V gene are SGHDT and YYEEEE. The length of the CDR3 is 11 residues. The CDR3 reads CASSLWTAYTF. CDR3 nucleotides: TGTGCCAGCAGCCTTTGGACAGCGTACACCTTC.

The gene calls are TRBV23-1 and TRBJ2-1; D is perhaps TRBD2 (5 bases). TRBV23-1 is assigned to the ORF class and has an uncertain function. This CDR3 is 17 amino acids long. Trimming left V 2 bases short and J 3 bases short, with 17 bases between. CDR3 protein: CASSQGSGIGDYNEQFF. The CDR3 coding sequence is TGCGCCAGCAGTCAAGGTTCGGGGATCGGCGACTACAATGAGCAGTTCTTC.

The CDR3 protein is CASSEGVQGSAEQFF. The CDR3 coding sequence is TGTGCCAGCAGTGAAGGGGTGCAGGGAAGCGCTGAGCAGTTCTTC. The V gene is TRBV6-1, the J gene TRBJ2-1; tentative D call: TRBD1 (5 bases). CDR1 is MNHNS, CDR2 SASEGT, per germline. Trimming took 1 base from V and 9 from J, leaving 16 bases between them. This CDR3 is 15 amino acids long.